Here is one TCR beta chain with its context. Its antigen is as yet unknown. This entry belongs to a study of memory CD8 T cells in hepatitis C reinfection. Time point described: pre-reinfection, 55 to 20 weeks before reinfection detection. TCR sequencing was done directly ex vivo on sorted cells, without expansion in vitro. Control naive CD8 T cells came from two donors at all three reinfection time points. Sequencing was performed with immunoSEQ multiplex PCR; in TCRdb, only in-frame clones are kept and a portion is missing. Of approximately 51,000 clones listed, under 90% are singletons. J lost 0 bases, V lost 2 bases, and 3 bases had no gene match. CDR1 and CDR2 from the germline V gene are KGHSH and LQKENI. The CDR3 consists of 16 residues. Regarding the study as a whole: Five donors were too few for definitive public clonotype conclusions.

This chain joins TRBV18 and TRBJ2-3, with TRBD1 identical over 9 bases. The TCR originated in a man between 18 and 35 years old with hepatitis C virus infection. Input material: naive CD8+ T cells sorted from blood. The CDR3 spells CASSPDRGTSTDTQYF. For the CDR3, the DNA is TGTGCCAGCTCACCAGACAGGGGGACTAGCACAGATACGCAGTATTTT. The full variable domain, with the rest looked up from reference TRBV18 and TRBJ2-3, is NAGVMQNPRHLVRRRGQEARLRCSPMKGHSHVYWYRQLPEEGLKFMVYLQKENIIDESGMPKERFSAEFPKEGPSILRIQQVVRGDSAAYFCASSPDRGTSTDTQYFGPGTRLTVL.